This TCR beta chain was recorded in a study of cytomegalovirus exposure and HLA in healthy donors. Study-wide context: The use of the same platform for the 95 to 150 validation repertoires and the 550 to 850 first-cohort repertoires was reported by a later analysis.

This CDR3 contains 13 residues. J gave up 7 bases and V 4 bases, and 4 bases lay outside the gene matches. Germline values: CDR1 PRHDT, CDR2 FYEKMQ (reference sequence). Study-level findings and limits: The authors enumerated over 150 TCR beta chains as linked to cytomegalovirus.

Note on this clone: Its cognate antigen is unknown.

Separate from the approximately 700-subject first cohort was the approximately 130-subject validation cohort, to which the donors belonged. The method was immunoSEQ multiplex PCR; TCRdb's version includes in-frame clones alone and lacks a portion of them. The table lists around 56,000 clones, just over 90% of them singletons, with over 1.5% in the top ten. Sample: PBMCs. V usage is TRBV13 and J usage is TRBJ2-1; 7 nucleotides agree with TRBD1. The receptor was derived from a woman aged 18 to 35 in good health and CMV-seropositive. CDR3 amino acids: CASSSGTVNEQFF. The CDR3 DNA follows: TGTGCCAGCAGCTCTGGGACAGTGAATGAGCAGTTCTTC.